This T cell receptor beta chain was sequenced during a study of blood T cells in healthy people across ages. General study points: Estimated diversity that came from one million T cells was considered an underestimate.

Through a sample-barcoded 5' primer and a J-beta primer mix, a second PCR was run for roughly 6 to 12 cycles. Every cDNA was tagged by a template-switch adaptor with 12 random nucleotides. Via MiXCR, TCRdb re-called the 5' RACE reads, giving one row per CDR3 protein. This table has roughly 720,000 distinct CDR3 sequences, approximately 53% appearing once. Germline CDR1 reads MDHEN; CDR2 reads SYDVKM. V lost 5 bases, J lost 6 bases, and 5 bases stayed unmatched. The CDR3 is 13 amino acids. This clonotype was recorded once. What it binds is unknown. The V gene is TRBV28, the J gene TRBJ1-2; 8 bases are a match to TRBD1. This clonotype originated in a man older than 75 in good health. The sequenced material came from blood. The CDR3 DNA sequence: TGTGCCAGCAGTATGACAGGGGAACATGGCTACACCTTC. Its protein is CASSMTGEHGYTF.